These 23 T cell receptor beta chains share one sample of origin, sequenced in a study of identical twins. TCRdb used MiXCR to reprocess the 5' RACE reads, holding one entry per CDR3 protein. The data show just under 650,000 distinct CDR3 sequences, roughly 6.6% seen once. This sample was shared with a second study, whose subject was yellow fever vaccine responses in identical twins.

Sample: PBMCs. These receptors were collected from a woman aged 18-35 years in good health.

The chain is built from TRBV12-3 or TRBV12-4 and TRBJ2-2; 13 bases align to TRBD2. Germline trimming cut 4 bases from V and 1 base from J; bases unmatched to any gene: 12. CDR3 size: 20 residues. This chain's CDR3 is CASSSLTSGRASKNTGELFF. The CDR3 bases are TGTGCCAGCAGTTCACTCACTAGCGGGAGGGCCTCTAAGAACACCGGGGAGCTGTTTTTT.

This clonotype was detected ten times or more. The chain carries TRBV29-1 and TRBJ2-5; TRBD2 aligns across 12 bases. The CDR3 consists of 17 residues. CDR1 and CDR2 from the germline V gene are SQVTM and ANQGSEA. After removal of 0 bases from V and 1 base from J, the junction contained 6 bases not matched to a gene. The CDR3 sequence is CSVEDQGLAGPQETQYF. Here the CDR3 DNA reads TGCAGCGTTGAAGATCAGGGACTAGCGGGCCCCCAAGAGACCCAGTACTTC.

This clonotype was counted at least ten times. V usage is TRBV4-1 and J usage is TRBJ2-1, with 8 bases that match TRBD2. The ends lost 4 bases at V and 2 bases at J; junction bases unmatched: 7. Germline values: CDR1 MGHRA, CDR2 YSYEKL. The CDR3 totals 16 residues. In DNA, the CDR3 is TGCGCCAGCAGCCTAGGAAGGACTAGCCCCTACAATGAGCAGTTCTTC. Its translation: CASSLGRTSPYNEQFF.

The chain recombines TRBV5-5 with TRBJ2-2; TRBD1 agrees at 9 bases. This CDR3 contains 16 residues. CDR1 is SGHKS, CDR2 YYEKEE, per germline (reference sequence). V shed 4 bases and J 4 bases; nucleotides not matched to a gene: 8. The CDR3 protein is CASSPWGQGRTGELFF. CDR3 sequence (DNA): TGTGCCAGCAGCCCCTGGGGACAGGGCCGCACCGGGGAGCTGTTTTTT.

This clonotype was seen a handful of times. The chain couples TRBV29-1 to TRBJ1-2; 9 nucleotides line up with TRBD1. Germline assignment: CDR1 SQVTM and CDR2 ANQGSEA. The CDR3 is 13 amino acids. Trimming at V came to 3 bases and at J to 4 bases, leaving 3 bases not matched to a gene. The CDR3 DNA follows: TGCAGCGTTGATACAGGGGGCAGCTATGGCTACACCTTC. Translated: CSVDTGGSYGYTF.

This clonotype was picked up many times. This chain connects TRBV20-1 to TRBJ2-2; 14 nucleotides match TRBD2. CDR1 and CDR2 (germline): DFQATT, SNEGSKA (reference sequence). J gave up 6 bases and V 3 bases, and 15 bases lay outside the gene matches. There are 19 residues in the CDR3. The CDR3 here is CSARPMGLAGVRRPGELFF. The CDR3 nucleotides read TGCAGTGCTAGGCCGATGGGACTAGCGGGAGTCAGGCGACCCGGGGAGCTGTTTTTT.

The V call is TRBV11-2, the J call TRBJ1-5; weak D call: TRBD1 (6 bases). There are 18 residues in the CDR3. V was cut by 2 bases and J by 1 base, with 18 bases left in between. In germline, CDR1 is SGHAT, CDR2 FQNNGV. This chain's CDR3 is CASSLFGGGAGSNQPQHF. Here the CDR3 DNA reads TGTGCCAGCAGCTTATTTGGGGGGGGCGCTGGGAGCAATCAGCCCCAGCATTTT.

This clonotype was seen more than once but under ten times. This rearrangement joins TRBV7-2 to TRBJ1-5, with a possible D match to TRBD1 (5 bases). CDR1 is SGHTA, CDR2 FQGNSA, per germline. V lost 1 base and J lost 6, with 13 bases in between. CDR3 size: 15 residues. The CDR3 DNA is TGTGCCAGCAGCTTAGTGTCGGGGGTGATTCAGCCCCAGCATTTT. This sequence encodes CASSLVSGVIQPQHF.

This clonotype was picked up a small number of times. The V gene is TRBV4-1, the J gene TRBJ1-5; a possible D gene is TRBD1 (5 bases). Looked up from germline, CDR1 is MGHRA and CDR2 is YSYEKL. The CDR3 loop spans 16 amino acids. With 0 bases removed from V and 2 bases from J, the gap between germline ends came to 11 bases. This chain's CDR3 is CASSQDIGGGNQPQHF. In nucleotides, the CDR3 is TGCGCCAGCAGCCAAGATATTGGGGGGGGCAATCAGCCCCAGCATTTT.

The CDR3 is CASKIGSTDTQYF. Written as DNA, the CDR3 is TGTGCCAGCAAGATCGGCTCCACAGATACGCAGTATTTT. The genes are TRBV2 and TRBJ2-3; D unresolved. Germline V gives CDR1 SNHLY, CDR2 FYNNEI. Trimming stripped 7 bases from V and 2 bases from J, with 10 bases between. The CDR3 is 13 amino acids.

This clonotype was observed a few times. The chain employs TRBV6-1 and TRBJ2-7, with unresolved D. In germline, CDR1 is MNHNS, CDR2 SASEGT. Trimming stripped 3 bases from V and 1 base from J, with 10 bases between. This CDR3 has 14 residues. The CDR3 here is CASSDPTSSYEQYF. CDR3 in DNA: TGTGCCAGCAGTGACCCTACAAGTTCCTACGAGCAGTACTTC.

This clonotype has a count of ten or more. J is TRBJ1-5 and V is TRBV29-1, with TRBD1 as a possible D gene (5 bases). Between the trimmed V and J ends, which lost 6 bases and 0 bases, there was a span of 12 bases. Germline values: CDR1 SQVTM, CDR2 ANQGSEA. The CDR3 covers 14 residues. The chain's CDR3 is CSVRGVDSNQPQHF. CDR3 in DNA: TGCAGCGTGAGGGGTGTTGATAGCAATCAGCCCCAGCATTTT.

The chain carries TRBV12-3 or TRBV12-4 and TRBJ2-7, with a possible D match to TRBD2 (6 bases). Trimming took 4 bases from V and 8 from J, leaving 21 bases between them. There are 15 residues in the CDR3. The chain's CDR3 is CASSSVIAAKSKQYF. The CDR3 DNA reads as TGTGCCAGCAGTTCGGTCATAGCGGCCAAATCTAAGCAGTACTTC.

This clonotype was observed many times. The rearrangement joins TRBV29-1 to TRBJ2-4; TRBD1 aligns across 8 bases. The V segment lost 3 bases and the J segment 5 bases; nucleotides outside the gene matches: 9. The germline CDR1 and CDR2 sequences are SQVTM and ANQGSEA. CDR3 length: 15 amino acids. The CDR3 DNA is TGCAGCGTTGACCGGACAGGGTTTGGAGAAAACATTCAGTACTTC. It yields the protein CSVDRTGFGENIQYF.

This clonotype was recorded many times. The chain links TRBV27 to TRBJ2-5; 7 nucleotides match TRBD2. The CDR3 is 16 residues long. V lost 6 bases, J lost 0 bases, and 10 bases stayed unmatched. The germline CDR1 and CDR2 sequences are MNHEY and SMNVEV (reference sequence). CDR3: CASRPRWGGDQETQYF. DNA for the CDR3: TGTGCCAGCAGACCCCGATGGGGGGGGGACCAAGAGACCCAGTACTTC.

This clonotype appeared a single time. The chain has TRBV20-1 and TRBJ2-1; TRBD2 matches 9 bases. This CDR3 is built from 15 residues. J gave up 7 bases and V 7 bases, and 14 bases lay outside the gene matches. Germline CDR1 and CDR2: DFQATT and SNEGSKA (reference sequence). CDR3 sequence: CSVGGGALIANEQFF. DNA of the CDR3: TGCAGTGTAGGCGGGGGGGCTCTAATTGCAAATGAGCAGTTCTTC.

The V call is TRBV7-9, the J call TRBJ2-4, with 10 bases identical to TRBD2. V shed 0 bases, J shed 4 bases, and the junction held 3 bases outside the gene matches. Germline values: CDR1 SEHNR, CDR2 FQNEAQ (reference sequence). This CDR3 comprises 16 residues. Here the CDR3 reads CASSLASGGTKNIQYF. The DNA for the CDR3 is TGTGCCAGCAGCTTAGCTAGCGGGGGGACAAAAAACATTCAGTACTTC.

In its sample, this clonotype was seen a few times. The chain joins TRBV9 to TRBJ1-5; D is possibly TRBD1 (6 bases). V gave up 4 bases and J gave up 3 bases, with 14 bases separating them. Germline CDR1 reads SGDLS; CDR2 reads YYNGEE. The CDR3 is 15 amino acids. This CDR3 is CASSPNTGSNQPQHF. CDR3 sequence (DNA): TGTGCCAGCAGCCCGAATACAGGGTCCAATCAGCCCCAGCATTTT.

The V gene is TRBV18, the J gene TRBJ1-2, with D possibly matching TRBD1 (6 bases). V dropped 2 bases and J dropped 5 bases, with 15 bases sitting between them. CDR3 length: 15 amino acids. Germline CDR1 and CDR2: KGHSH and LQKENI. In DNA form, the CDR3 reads TGTGCCAGCTCACCAGACAGGCAAAGCCTTTATGGCTACACCTTC. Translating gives CASSPDRQSLYGYTF.

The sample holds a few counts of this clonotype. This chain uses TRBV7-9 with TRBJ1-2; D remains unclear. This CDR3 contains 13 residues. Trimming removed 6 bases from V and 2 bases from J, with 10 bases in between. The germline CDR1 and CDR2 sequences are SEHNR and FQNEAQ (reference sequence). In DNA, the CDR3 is TGTGCCAGCAGTCGGTCCTACAACTATGGCTACACCTTC. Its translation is CASSRSYNYGYTF.

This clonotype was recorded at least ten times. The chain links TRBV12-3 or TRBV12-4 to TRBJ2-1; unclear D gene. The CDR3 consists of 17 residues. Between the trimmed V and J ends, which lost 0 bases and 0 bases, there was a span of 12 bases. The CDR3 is CASSLAPGEISYNEQFF. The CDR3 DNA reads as TGTGCCAGCAGTTTAGCGCCAGGCGAGATCTCCTACAATGAGCAGTTCTTC.

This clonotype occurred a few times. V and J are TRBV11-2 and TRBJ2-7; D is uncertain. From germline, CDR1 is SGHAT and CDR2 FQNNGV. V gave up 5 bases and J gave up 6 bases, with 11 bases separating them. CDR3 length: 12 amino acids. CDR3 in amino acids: CASSPRMFEQYV. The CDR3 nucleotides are TGTGCCAGCAGCCCCCGGATGTTCGAGCAGTACGTC.

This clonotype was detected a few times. The CDR3 protein is CASSFPYSYNEQFF. In DNA form, the CDR3 reads TGTGCCAGCAGTTTCCCTTACTCCTACAATGAGCAGTTCTTC. This chain joins TRBV5-6 and TRBJ2-1; D remains ambiguous. Germline V gives CDR1 SGHDT, CDR2 YYEEEE. The CDR3 totals 14 residues. V gave up 5 bases and J gave up 0 bases, with 9 bases separating them.